These T cell receptor beta chains were read from a single sample in a study of regulatory T cells in long-lasting Graves disease. TCRdb recomputed calls from the multiplex PCR reads with MiXCR, one row per CDR3 protein. This table holds 250,000 to 400,000 distinct CDR3 sequences, 15% to 20% found once. This material consisted of peripheral blood mononuclear cells (PBMCs), taken at new diagnosis, from a patient treated with antithyroid drugs. Source of these receptors: a female donor with Graves disease. The CDR3 runs from the conserved cysteine through the conserved F or W. The D gene is left open where the match is weak. Size values are once, few and many counts, or a class for expanded clones, and some rows have none.

D gene: TRBD1
CDR3 length: 14
V gene: TRBV27
clone size: many
J gene: TRBJ1-2
CDR3 DNA: TGTGCCAGCAGTTTATGGGGGACAGGGGACGGCTACACCTTC
CDR3 protein: CASSLWGTGDGYTF

D gene: -
CDR3 length: 17
V gene: TRBV19
clone size: many
J gene: TRBJ1-2
CDR3 DNA: TGTGCCAGTAGTACTCCGGTTGGGTCACCGGGCGGGTATGGCTACACCTTC
CDR3 protein: CASSTPVGSPGGYGYTF

D gene: -
CDR3 length: 15
V gene: TRBV9
clone size: many
J gene: TRBJ2-7
CDR3 DNA: TGTGCCAGCAGCGTAGACCCCTCCCCCCTCTACGAGCAGTACTTC
CDR3 protein: CASSVDPSPLYEQYF

D gene: TRBD1
CDR3 length: 13
V gene: TRBV20-1
clone size: many
J gene: TRBJ2-7
CDR3 DNA: TGCAGTGCCACCGGGACAGGGACCTACGAGCAGTACTTC
CDR3 protein: CSATGTGTYEQYF

D gene: -
CDR3 length: 13
V gene: TRBV6-1
clone size: many
J gene: TRBJ1-1
CDR3 DNA: TGTGCCAGCAGTGAATGGGGGAACACTGAAGCTTTCTTT
CDR3 protein: CASSEWGNTEAFF

D gene: -
CDR3 length: 12
V gene: TRBV5-1
clone size: many
J gene: TRBJ2-7
CDR3 DNA: TGCGCCAGCAGCTCGACATCGGGCGGGCAGTACTTC
CDR3 protein: CASSSTSGGQYF

D gene: -
CDR3 length: 13
V gene: TRBV12-3/TRBV12-4
clone size: -
J gene: TRBJ1-6
CDR3 DNA: TGTGCCAGCAGTCTCCAGGGGCCTTCACCCCTCCACTTT
CDR3 protein: CASSLQGPSPLHF

D gene: TRBD1
CDR3 length: 15
V gene: TRBV5-5
clone size: many
J gene: TRBJ1-1
CDR3 DNA: TGTGCCAGCAGCCCCCAGGGGGGAATGAACACTGAAGCTTTCTTT
CDR3 protein: CASSPQGGMNTEAFF

D gene: -
CDR3 length: 20
V gene: TRBV12-3/TRBV12-4
clone size: many
J gene: TRBJ1-5
CDR3 DNA: TGTGCCAGCAGTTTTAGACCCGACCGAGGACAGAGCTATAGCAATCAGCCCCAGCATTTT
CDR3 protein: CASSFRPDRGQSYSNQPQHF

D gene: -
CDR3 length: 14
V gene: TRBV7-2
clone size: -
J gene: TRBJ2-5
CDR3 DNA: TGTGCCAGCAGCGAGGGGGGAGGCTGGGAGACCCAGTACTTC
CDR3 protein: CASSEGGGWETQYF

D gene: -
CDR3 length: 13
V gene: TRBV5-1
clone size: many
J gene: TRBJ1-1
CDR3 DNA: TGCGCCAGCAGCTTGGGGCCCACCACTGAAGCTTTCTTT
CDR3 protein: CASSLGPTTEAFF

D gene: -
CDR3 length: 19
V gene: TRBV5-5
clone size: many
J gene: TRBJ1-3
CDR3 DNA: TGTGCCAGCAGCTTGTTGTGGATCCGGGGACCGGGCTCTGGAAACACCATATATTTT
CDR3 protein: CASSLLWIRGPGSGNTIYF

D gene: -
CDR3 length: 17
V gene: TRBV2
clone size: many
J gene: TRBJ2-7
CDR3 DNA: TGTGCCAGCAGTGAAGGGACGCCTGCCCACAGCTCCTACGAGCAGTACTTC
CDR3 protein: CASSEGTPAHSSYEQYF

D gene: -
CDR3 length: 13
V gene: TRBV6-2/TRBV6-3
clone size: many
J gene: TRBJ1-1
CDR3 DNA: TGTGCCAGCAGTGTCGACAGGAACACTGAAGCTTTCTTT
CDR3 protein: CASSVDRNTEAFF

D gene: -
CDR3 length: 14
V gene: TRBV18
clone size: many
J gene: TRBJ2-5
CDR3 DNA: TGTGCCAGCTCACCACCCGGGCAGCAAGAGACCCAGTACTTC
CDR3 protein: CASSPPGQQETQYF

D gene: TRBD1
CDR3 length: 13
V gene: TRBV30
clone size: -
J gene: TRBJ2-7
CDR3 DNA: TGTGCCTGGAAGGGACAGAACTCTTACGAGCAGTACTTC
CDR3 protein: CAWKGQNSYEQYF

D gene: -
CDR3 length: 13
V gene: TRBV30
clone size: many
J gene: TRBJ1-1
CDR3 DNA: TGTGCCTGGAGTGTACGAGGGAACACTGAAGCTTTCTTT
CDR3 protein: CAWSVRGNTEAFF

D gene: -
CDR3 length: 12
V gene: TRBV12-3/TRBV12-4
clone size: -
J gene: TRBJ1-2
CDR3 DNA: TGTGCCAGCAGTTCCCCGGGGGCCGGCTACACCTTC
CDR3 protein: CASSSPGAGYTF

D gene: -
CDR3 length: 13
V gene: TRBV30
clone size: -
J gene: TRBJ1-2
CDR3 DNA: TGTGCCTGGAGCAACGACGGGAACTATGGCTACACCTTC
CDR3 protein: CAWSNDGNYGYTF

D gene: -
CDR3 length: 14
V gene: TRBV5-1
clone size: few
J gene: TRBJ2-7
CDR3 DNA: TGCGCCAGCAGCTTGGAGGGGTCCTCCTACGAGCAGTACTTC
CDR3 protein: CASSLEGSSYEQYF

D gene: -
CDR3 length: 16
V gene: TRBV6-2/TRBV6-3
clone size: -
J gene: TRBJ2-2
CDR3 DNA: TGTGCCAGCAGTTACATCAGGCAGGTTAACACCGGGGAGCTGTTTTTT
CDR3 protein: CASSYIRQVNTGELFF

D gene: -
CDR3 length: 16
V gene: TRBV6-5
clone size: many
J gene: TRBJ2-7
CDR3 DNA: TGTGCCAGCAGTTACTCGAGCACCTCCTTGGCTACGAAACAGTACTTC
CDR3 protein: CASSYSSTSLATKQYF

D gene: TRBD2
CDR3 length: 14
V gene: TRBV9
clone size: many
J gene: TRBJ2-7
CDR3 DNA: TGTGCCAGCAGCCCAAGCGGGAGGACTTACGAGCAGTACTTC
CDR3 protein: CASSPSGRTYEQYF

D gene: -
CDR3 length: 14
V gene: TRBV2
clone size: -
J gene: TRBJ1-2
CDR3 DNA: TGTGCCAGCAGCTTAGCTGGAGGGGAGGGTGGCTACACCTTC
CDR3 protein: CASSLAGGEGGYTF

D gene: TRBD1
CDR3 length: 14
V gene: TRBV10-3
clone size: -
J gene: TRBJ2-2
CDR3 DNA: TGTGCCATCACCCGGACAGGGAACACCGGGGAGCTGTTTTTT
CDR3 protein: CAITRTGNTGELFF

D gene: TRBD1
CDR3 length: 15
V gene: TRBV28
clone size: many
J gene: TRBJ2-7
CDR3 DNA: TGTGCCAGGGACAGGGTTCCTGGACTCACCTACGAGCAGTACTTC
CDR3 protein: CARDRVPGLTYEQYF

D gene: TRBD1
CDR3 length: 16
V gene: TRBV28
clone size: many
J gene: TRBJ2-1
CDR3 DNA: TGTGCCAGCAGTTTCGCAGGACAGGGCTACTACAATGAGCAGTTCTTC
CDR3 protein: CASSFAGQGYYNEQFF

D gene: -
CDR3 length: 13
V gene: TRBV18
clone size: -
J gene: TRBJ1-3
CDR3 DNA: TGTGCCAGCTCACCAAGTCGTGGAGACACCATATATTTT
CDR3 protein: CASSPSRGDTIYF

D gene: TRBD2
CDR3 length: 15
V gene: TRBV7-2
clone size: -
J gene: TRBJ2-7
CDR3 DNA: TGTGCCAGCAGCTTACTAGCGGGAGGCCCTAACGAGCAGTACTTC
CDR3 protein: CASSLLAGGPNEQYF

D gene: TRBD2
CDR3 length: 15
V gene: TRBV12-5
clone size: many
J gene: TRBJ2-3
CDR3 DNA: TGTGCTAGTGGACGACTAGCAGTTAGCACAGATACGCAGTATTTT
CDR3 protein: CASGRLAVSTDTQYF

D gene: -
CDR3 length: 15
V gene: TRBV19
clone size: many
J gene: TRBJ1-6
CDR3 DNA: TGTGCCTGCCGACATATAAGCTCCTATAATTCACCCCTCCACTTT
CDR3 protein: CACRHISSYNSPLHF

D gene: TRBD2
CDR3 length: 15
V gene: TRBV6-1
clone size: many
J gene: TRBJ2-1
CDR3 DNA: TGTGCCAGCAGCACTAGCGGGGATCCCCCCCTCGAGCAGTTCTTC
CDR3 protein: CASSTSGDPPLEQFF

D gene: -
CDR3 length: 12
V gene: TRBV11-2
clone size: few
J gene: TRBJ2-7
CDR3 DNA: TGTGCCAGCAGCTATGGCCCGACAGAACAGTACTTC
CDR3 protein: CASSYGPTEQYF

D gene: -
CDR3 length: 17
V gene: TRBV7-9
clone size: many
J gene: TRBJ1-5
CDR3 DNA: TGTGCCAGCAGCTTTTCAAGGGGCTTTGGGCGCAATCAGCCCCAGCATTTT
CDR3 protein: CASSFSRGFGRNQPQHF

D gene: -
CDR3 length: 14
V gene: TRBV3-1
clone size: -
J gene: TRBJ2-1
CDR3 DNA: TGTGCCAGCAGCCAAGTCGGTGCCGAGGATGAGCAGTTCTTC
CDR3 protein: CASSQVGAEDEQFF

D gene: -
CDR3 length: 13
V gene: TRBV20-1
clone size: -
J gene: TRBJ2-3
CDR3 DNA: TGCAGTGCACCGGACAGTTACACAGATACGCAGTATTTT
CDR3 protein: CSAPDSYTDTQYF

D gene: TRBD2
CDR3 length: 17
V gene: TRBV12-3/TRBV12-4
clone size: many
J gene: TRBJ2-5
CDR3 DNA: TGTGCCAGCAGTTTAACTGTGGGACTAGCGGGAGGAGAGACCCAGTACTTC
CDR3 protein: CASSLTVGLAGGETQYF

D gene: -
CDR3 length: 16
V gene: TRBV5-1
clone size: many
J gene: TRBJ2-7
CDR3 DNA: TGCGCCAGCAGCTTGGGGATAGCGGTTCAAGGCTACGAGCAGTACTTC
CDR3 protein: CASSLGIAVQGYEQYF

D gene: -
CDR3 length: 15
V gene: TRBV9
clone size: many
J gene: TRBJ2-5
CDR3 DNA: TGTGCCAGCAGCGCCTTCGGAGGGGACGGGGAGACCCAGTACTTC
CDR3 protein: CASSAFGGDGETQYF

D gene: -
CDR3 length: 17
V gene: TRBV10-3
clone size: many
J gene: TRBJ1-3
CDR3 DNA: TGTGCCATCAGTGAGTCGACGAGGGGGTTTTCTGGAAACACCATATATTTT
CDR3 protein: CAISESTRGFSGNTIYF

D gene: -
CDR3 length: 13
V gene: TRBV10-3
clone size: many
J gene: TRBJ2-7
CDR3 DNA: TGTGCCATCAGTGAGTCCGGGACGCATGAGCAGTACTTC
CDR3 protein: CAISESGTHEQYF

D gene: -
CDR3 length: 13
V gene: TRBV6-1
clone size: -
J gene: TRBJ2-2
CDR3 DNA: TGTGCCAGCACAGCCGTTCCGACCGGGGAGCTGTTTTTT
CDR3 protein: CASTAVPTGELFF

D gene: -
CDR3 length: 14
V gene: TRBV9
clone size: many
J gene: TRBJ2-1
CDR3 DNA: TGTGCCAGCAGTCCCTCAGGGCAGAACAATGAGCAGTTCTTC
CDR3 protein: CASSPSGQNNEQFF

D gene: TRBD1
CDR3 length: 15
V gene: TRBV28
clone size: -
J gene: TRBJ2-3
CDR3 DNA: TGTGCCAGCAGTTCCGGGGGCAGGGGGCCTGATACGCAGTATTTT
CDR3 protein: CASSSGGRGPDTQYF

D gene: -
CDR3 length: 15
V gene: TRBV7-9
clone size: many
J gene: TRBJ2-7
CDR3 DNA: TGTGCCAGCAGCTTACGCGACACTAACTCCTACGAGCAGTACTTC
CDR3 protein: CASSLRDTNSYEQYF

D gene: -
CDR3 length: 13
V gene: TRBV4-1
clone size: many
J gene: TRBJ2-2
CDR3 DNA: TGCGCCAGCCATCCAACTAACACCGGGGAGCTGTTTTTT
CDR3 protein: CASHPTNTGELFF

D gene: TRBD1
CDR3 length: 15
V gene: TRBV4-1
clone size: many
J gene: TRBJ1-1
CDR3 DNA: TGCGCCAGCAGCCAAGATCTTAGGCAGGGGGTTGAAGCTTTCTTT
CDR3 protein: CASSQDLRQGVEAFF

D gene: -
CDR3 length: 13
V gene: TRBV2
clone size: -
J gene: TRBJ2-2
CDR3 DNA: TGTGCCAGCAGTGAGATCACAACCGGGGAGCTGTTTTTT
CDR3 protein: CASSEITTGELFF

D gene: -
CDR3 length: 17
V gene: TRBV11-2
clone size: many
J gene: TRBJ1-6
CDR3 DNA: TGTGCCAGCAGCTCCCTCCGTTCGGAATCCTATAATTCACCCCTCCACTTT
CDR3 protein: CASSSLRSESYNSPLHF